The 12 T cell receptor beta chains in this list originate from one sample, sequenced in a study of T cells in Graves' hyperthyroidism and ophthalmopathy. Template material for amplifying TCR beta CDR3 regions consisted of RNA transcripts. Using the HTBI primer set, a first-round RT-PCR was run on the TCR CDR3. Using its own MiXCR run on the multiplex PCR reads, TCRdb lists one record per CDR3 protein. The data contain 300,000 to 450,000 distinct CDR3 sequences, around 16% of them singletons. Sequenced sample: blood. The receptors here all came from a woman under 30 with Graves' hyperthyroidism that later progressed to Graves' ophthalmopathy.

In its sample, this clonotype was seen many times. The chain combines TRBV10-3 with TRBJ2-1, with TRBD2 matching over 13 bases. The V gene end was trimmed by 2 bases and the J gene end by 9 bases; junction bases not matched to a gene: 7. The germline gives CDR1 ENHRY, CDR2 SYGVKD. The CDR3 extends over 16 amino acids. The DNA of the CDR3 is TGTGCCATCAGTGAGGGGACTAGCGGGACCTCAAGTGAGCAGTTCTTC. Protein product: CAISEGTSGTSSEQFF.

The chain uses TRBV2 and TRBJ2-1; 8 bases map to TRBD2. The CDR3 consists of 16 residues. The V and J ends lost 5 bases and 3 bases, in that order; junction bases with no gene match: 9. Germline V gene sequence: CDR1 SNHLY, CDR2 FYNNEI. This chain's CDR3 is CASSFGGVGGYNEQFF. The CDR3 region has the DNA TGTGCCAGCAGTTTCGGGGGGGTGGGGGGCTACAATGAGCAGTTCTTC.

V usage is TRBV5-5 and J usage is TRBJ2-1; 7 bases are shared with TRBD2. Trimming took 1 base from V and 4 from J; bases not matched to a gene: 11. CDR1 is SGHKS, CDR2 YYEKEE, per germline (reference sequence). The length of the CDR3 is 17 residues. DNA for the CDR3: TGTGCCAGCAGCTTGTATGAGACTAGCCGGACTTACAATGAGCAGTTCTTC. Encoded protein: CASSLYETSRTYNEQFF.

This clonotype occurred many times. V and J are TRBV27 and TRBJ2-7, with 11 bases aligning to TRBD2. The CDR3 runs to 16 residues. Unmatched junction bases numbered 5, after V lost 0 bases and J lost 4 bases. Germline V CDR1 and CDR2: MNHEY, SMNVEV (reference sequence). In DNA form, the CDR3 reads TGTGCCAGCAGTTTATCGGGTAGCGGGAGGGTTTACGAGCAGTACTTC. Protein: CASSLSGSGRVYEQYF.

The rearrangement uses TRBV10-2 and TRBJ1-2; D call uncertain. Looked up from germline, CDR1 is WSHSY and CDR2 is SAAADI. Between the trimmed V and J ends, which lost 0 bases and 1 base, there was a span of 15 bases. The CDR3 is made up of 17 amino acids. CDR3 protein: CASSESNRQRYNYGYTF. In DNA, the CDR3 is TGCGCCAGCAGTGAGTCGAACAGACAAAGGTATAACTATGGCTACACCTTC.

This clonotype has more than one count but fewer than ten. This chain connects TRBV6-1 to TRBJ2-1; D might be TRBD1 or TRBD2, each matching 6 bases. This CDR3 contains 15 residues. Germline-derived CDR1 and CDR2 are MNHNS and SASEGT. Trimming took off 6 bases at V and 2 bases at J, with 14 bases between the two ends. The CDR3 DNA is TGTGCCAGCAGCCCGAGTGGGGGGCCCTACAATGAGCAGTTCTTC. Protein product: CASSPSGGPYNEQFF.

This clonotype was found a few times. The rearrangement uses TRBV5-1 and TRBJ1-4; D may be TRBD1 (5 bases). The CDR3 spans 15 residues. Per the germline V gene, CDR1 is SGHRS and CDR2 is YFSETQ. Between the trimmed V and J ends, which lost 0 bases and 8 bases, there was a span of 14 bases. The CDR3 sequence is CASSLGQGDPEKLFF. The CDR3 DNA sequence: TGCGCCAGCAGCTTGGGGCAGGGAGACCCGGAAAAACTGTTTTTT.

This chain uses TRBV5-5 with TRBJ2-7, with a weak D call TRBD1 (6 bases). The CDR3 runs to 15 residues. V lost 5 bases to trimming and J lost 1 base, with 16 bases between them. Germline CDR1 reads SGHKS; CDR2 reads YYEKEE (reference sequence). DNA of the CDR3: TGTGCCAGCAGGGTTGACAGGTCTCTTTCCTACGAGCAGTACTTC. Translation: CASRVDRSLSYEQYF.

This clonotype was detected once. V gene TRBV12-3 or TRBV12-4 combines with J gene TRBJ1-5; possibly TRBD1 for D (6 bases). The V end lost 8 bases, the J end lost 6 bases, and 17 bases lay between the germline ends. The CDR3 is 14 residues long. CDR3 nucleotide sequence: TGTGCCAGCCGGGAGGCAGGGGACGGTCAGCCCCAGCATTTT. This sequence encodes CASREAGDGQPQHF.

This clonotype was counted only a few times. The chain recombines TRBV20-1 with TRBJ2-5; 11 bases line up with TRBD2. The germline CDR1 and CDR2 sequences are DFQATT and SNEGSKA (reference sequence). This CDR3 spans 12 amino acids. V lost 6 bases and J lost 3; bases outside the gene matches: 0. CDR3 protein: CSATSGKETQYF. CDR3 DNA: TGCAGTGCGACTAGCGGGAAAGAGACCCAGTACTTC.

The chain links TRBV6-2 or TRBV6-3 to TRBJ2-1; no reliable D call. Germline V gene lookup returns CDR1 MNHEY and CDR2 SVGEGT. This CDR3 has 12 amino acids. V shed 8 bases and J shed 3 bases, with 8 bases lying between them. The CDR3 coding sequence is TGTGCCAGCGAGAGCCTCTACAATGAGCAGTTCTTC. Its translation is CASESLYNEQFF.

This CDR3 reads CSAGTGGTVRAFF. CDR3 nucleotides: TGCAGTGCTGGGACAGGGGGAACCGTAAGAGCTTTCTTT. The rearrangement uses TRBV20-1 and TRBJ1-1; 11 bases agree with TRBD1. CDR3 length equals 13 residues. The junction had 9 bases not matched to a gene; V was cut back by 5 bases and J by 10 bases. Looked up from germline, CDR1 is DFQATT and CDR2 is SNEGSKA (reference sequence).